The 8 T cell receptor beta chains presented below share a single source sample, sequenced in a study of identical twins. MiXCR, applied by TCRdb to the 5' RACE reads, yields one record per CDR3 protein. The sample includes hundreds of thousands of distinct CDR3 sequences, 6% to 8.5% of them seen just once. These same data were also listed under a study on yellow fever vaccine responses in identical twins.

Sequenced input: CD8+ T cells sorted from blood. Receptor source: a woman younger than 30 in good health.

The chain recombines TRBV7-9 with TRBJ2-7; TRBD2 agrees at 7 bases. V trimming: 1 base; J trimming: 4 bases; junction bases outside the gene matches: 10. Germline V gene sequence: CDR1 SEHNR, CDR2 FQNEAQ (reference sequence). This CDR3 is 16 amino acids long. DNA of the CDR3: TGTGCCAGCAGCTTAGAGGTAGCGGGCCTACTATACGAGCAGTACTTC. Protein: CASSLEVAGLLYEQYF.

This clonotype has more than one count but fewer than ten. The V and J genes are TRBV11-1 and TRBJ2-4, with TRBD2 matching over 7 bases. From germline, CDR1 is SGHAT and CDR2 FQDESV (reference sequence). J was trimmed by 2 bases and V by 1 base; bases with no gene match: 11. The CDR3 covers 18 residues. CDR3 DNA: TGTGCCAGCAGCTTAGTATCCCCTGGGACTATAACCAAAAACATTCAGTACTTC. It translates to CASSLVSPGTITKNIQYF.

The gene calls are TRBV11-1 and TRBJ1-1; D is unclear. This CDR3 is built from 14 residues. V was trimmed by 1 base and J by 1 base, leaving 7 bases between them. The germline gives CDR1 SGHAT, CDR2 FQDESV (reference sequence). The CDR3 coding sequence is TGTGCCAGCAGCTTAGTGGGGTCGAACACTGAAGCTTTCTTT. Translating gives CASSLVGSNTEAFF.

The chain couples TRBV5-1 to TRBJ2-7; TRBD1 or TRBD2 may be the D gene (5 bases each). Germline V CDR1 and CDR2: SGHRS, YFSETQ. The V end lost 2 bases, the J end lost 3 bases, and 9 bases lay between the germline ends. The CDR3 length is 13 residues. The CDR3 loop is CASSFGTDYEQYF. The CDR3 nucleotides are TGCGCCAGCAGCTTCGGGACGGACTACGAGCAGTACTTC.

This clonotype has only a few counts. This chain joins TRBV7-9 and TRBJ1-2; possible D gene TRBD1, 5 bases. Between the trimmed V and J ends, which lost 5 bases and 0 bases, there was a span of 13 bases. Looked up from germline, CDR1 is SEHNR and CDR2 is FQNEAQ (reference sequence). This CDR3 region has 15 residues. DNA for the CDR3: TGTGCCAGCAGCCCCCCCGGGGGAGCTAACTATGGCTACACCTTC. Encoded protein: CASSPPGGANYGYTF.

V is TRBV3-1 and J is TRBJ2-5; D remains ambiguous. V was pared by 0 bases and J by 5 bases, with 13 bases between. Germline CDR1 and CDR2: LGHDT and YNNKEL (reference sequence). The length of the CDR3 is 15 residues. The CDR3 DNA is TGTGCCAGCAGCCAAGATTGGGAATTATGGGAGACCCAGTACTTC. Amino acids: CASSQDWELWETQYF.

The sample holds many counts of this clonotype. J is TRBJ2-2 and V is TRBV7-8; 10 bases map to TRBD1. Germline V CDR1 and CDR2: SGHVS, FQNEAQ. J gave up 3 bases and V 6 bases, and 4 bases lay outside the gene matches. This CDR3 has 15 amino acids. The CDR3 nucleotides read TGTGCCAGCAGGTCGACAGGGGGCGACACCGGGGAGCTGTTTTTT. The encoded protein is CASRSTGGDTGELFF.

V gene TRBV5-1 combines with J gene TRBJ2-7; no firm D call. Germline V lookup: CDR1 SGHRS, CDR2 YFSETQ. The CDR3 runs 14 residues. Trimming took 2 bases from V and 0 from J, leaving 9 bases between them. In DNA, the CDR3 is TGCGCCAGCAGCTTACCGTCGAGCTCCTACGAGCAGTACTTC. Translated: CASSLPSSSYEQYF.